Shown below are 23 T cell receptor beta chains from a single sample sequenced in a study of blood T cell repertoires in COVID-19. Profiled with immunoSEQ multiplex PCR; TCRdb holds only in-frame clones, not every one. This table has a few hundred thousand clones, about nine tenths appearing once. Sequencing was carried out using PBMCs or T cells enriched from blood (not recorded which). The source is a woman between 45 and 65 years old who had been exposed to COVID-19.

The chain has TRBV10-2 and TRBJ2-5, with 12 bases that match TRBD1. The CDR3 is 14 residues long. The germline CDR1 and CDR2 sequences are WSHSY and SAAADI. Unmatched junction bases numbered 3, after V lost 6 bases and J lost 4 bases. The CDR3 here is CASRSGQGAETQYF. Written as DNA, the CDR3 is TGCGCCAGCAGATCGGGACAGGGGGCAGAGACCCAGTACTTC.

The CDR3 loop is CASSFEGGGQPQHF. CDR3 DNA sequence: TGTGCCAGCAGCTTTGAGGGAGGAGGTCAGCCCCAGCATTTT. The gene calls are TRBV5-4 and TRBJ1-5, with unresolved D. Trimming cost V 2 bases and J 6 bases, with 12 bases left between them. Germline-derived CDR1 and CDR2 are SGHNT and YYREEE (reference sequence). The CDR3 has 14 residues. Looking up the rest from reference TRBV5-4 and TRBJ1-5 gives the full variable domain: ETGVTQSPTHLIKTRGQQVTLRCSSQSGHNTVSWYQQALGQGPQFIFQYYREEENGRGNFPPRFSGLQFPNYSSELNVNALELDDSALYLCASSFEGGGQPQHFGDGTRLSIL.

The chain combines TRBV5-4 with TRBJ2-1, with 7 bases aligning to TRBD2. Germline V gives CDR1 SGHNT, CDR2 YYREEE (reference sequence). V lost 3 bases and J lost 4; bases outside the gene matches: 7. CDR3 length: 15 amino acids. The CDR3 is CASSSSGGGYNEQFF. The CDR3 bases are TGTGCCAGCAGCTCTTCGGGCGGGGGATACAATGAGCAGTTCTTC.

CDR3 coding DNA: TGCGCCAGCAGCCAACAACCGGGACAGGGTTTTGAGACCCAGTACTTC. Its translation: CASSQQPGQGFETQYF. The chain couples TRBV4-1 to TRBJ2-5; 9 bases line up with TRBD1. V lost 2 bases, J lost 5 bases, and 9 bases stayed unmatched. The CDR3 length is 16 residues. Germline loops: CDR1 MGHRA, CDR2 YSYEKL.

CDR3 in amino acids: CASNEGGLQGNTEAFF. In DNA form, the CDR3 reads TGTGCCAGTAACGAGGGGGGGCTGCAAGGTAATACTGAAGCTTTCTTT. This chain links TRBV19 with TRBJ1-1; D is possibly TRBD1 (6 bases). The CDR3 spans 16 residues. The germline V gene encodes CDR1 LNHDA and CDR2 SQIVND (reference sequence). Trimming took 7 bases from V and 5 from J, leaving 23 bases between them.

The rearrangement uses TRBV4-2 and TRBJ2-7; the match to TRBD1 covers 11 bases. Germline CDR1 reads LGHNA; CDR2 reads YNFKEQ. The CDR3 contains 15 residues. V lost 5 bases, J lost 6 bases, and 9 bases stayed unmatched. The CDR3 region has the DNA TGTGCCAGCAGCTATCGCGGACAGGGGGCGAGCGAGCAGTACTTC. Protein: CASSYRGQGASEQYF.

V gene TRBV28 combines with J gene TRBJ1-6; weak D call: TRBD1 (6 bases). The CDR3 runs 14 residues. Germline V gives CDR1 MDHEN, CDR2 SYDVKM. V was clipped by 2 bases and J by 9 bases, with 11 bases between them. CDR3 protein: CASSLQGLSSPLHF. The DNA of the CDR3 is TGTGCCAGCAGTTTACAGGGGCTAAGTTCACCCCTCCACTTT.

The rearrangement uses TRBV20-1 and TRBJ1-1; D gene unclear. V lost 6 bases, J lost 11 bases, and 16 bases lay in between. The CDR3 loop spans 11 amino acids. Germline V lookup: CDR1 DFQATT, CDR2 SNEGSKA (reference sequence). CDR3 in DNA: TGCAGTGCCGTTAAAGACTCTCGGGCTTTCTTT. Translating it yields CSAVKDSRAFF.

The chain combines TRBV28 with TRBJ2-7, with a tentative D call TRBD2 (5 bases). The V end lost 5 bases, the J end lost 3 bases, and 14 bases lay between the germline ends. CDR1 MDHEN and CDR2 SYDVKM come from the germline V gene. The CDR3 extends over 14 amino acids. CDR3 sequence: CASSQRATSYEQYF. In nucleotides, the CDR3 is TGTGCCAGCAGTCAAAGGGCTACTAGCTACGAGCAGTACTTC.

The rearrangement uses TRBV11-2 and TRBJ1-1, with D perhaps TRBD1 (5 bases). Trimming stripped 7 bases from V and 1 base from J, with 13 bases between. Germline V gene sequence: CDR1 SGHAT, CDR2 FQNNGV. The CDR3 sequence is 14 residues long. The CDR3 DNA reads TGTGCCAGCACGCTGACTCAGGGGAACACTGAAGCTTTCTTT. As protein: CASTLTQGNTEAFF. The full variable domain, its missing parts supplied by reference TRBV11-2 and TRBJ1-1, is EAGVAQSPRYKIIEKRQSVAFWCNPISGHATLYWYQQILGQGPKLLIQFQNNGVVDDSQLPKDRFSAERLKGVDSTLKIQPAKLEDSAVYLCASTLTQGNTEAFFGQGTRLTVV.

The rearrangement joins TRBV2 to TRBJ1-6; 7 bases match TRBD1. This CDR3 has 14 amino acids. Germline V gene data show CDR1 as SNHLY and CDR2 as FYNNEI. The V and J ends lost 5 bases and 7 bases, in that order; junction bases with no gene match: 5. The CDR3 DNA reads TGTGCCAGCAGTCCCGACAGGGCAAATTCACCCCTCCACTTT. It is translated as CASSPDRANSPLHF.

The J gene is TRBJ1-2, the V gene TRBV6-1; TRBD1 agrees at 7 bases. In germline, CDR1 is MNHNS, CDR2 SASEGT. This CDR3 comprises 16 residues. Trimming removed 2 bases from V and 4 bases from J; junction bases left unmatched: 10. CDR3 in amino acids: CASSENSDRKAYGYTF. DNA of the CDR3: TGTGCCAGCAGTGAAAACTCGGACAGGAAGGCCTATGGCTACACCTTC.

V and J are TRBV6-5 and TRBJ2-7, with D possibly TRBD1 on 5 matching bases. The CDR3 runs to 14 residues. The germline V and J ends were trimmed by 2 bases and 3 bases, with 11 bases remaining between them. The germline V gene encodes CDR1 MNHEY and CDR2 SVGAGI. In DNA, the CDR3 is TGTGCCAGCAGTTACAGGGGCGGTAACTACGAGCAGTACTTC. It encodes CASSYRGGNYEQYF.

The chain combines TRBV3-1 (or the pseudogene TRBV3-2) with TRBJ2-3, with D possibly TRBD1 on 6 matching bases. The CDR3 has 17 residues. Germline CDR1 LGHDT, CDR2 YNNKEL (reference sequence). Trimming stripped 3 bases from V and 1 base from J, with 17 bases between. The chain's CDR3 is CASSQRKSGQRTDTQYF. The CDR3 DNA reads TGTGCCAGCAGCCAGAGAAAGTCAGGACAGCGCACAGATACGCAGTATTTT.

J is TRBJ1-2 and V is TRBV28; 7 bases map to TRBD1. In germline, CDR1 is MDHEN, CDR2 SYDVKM. The length of the CDR3 is 14 residues. Trimming removed 3 bases from V and 0 bases from J; junction bases left unmatched: 1. This CDR3 reads CASSFQGANYGYTF. The CDR3 DNA sequence: TGTGCCAGCAGTTTCCAGGGGGCTAACTATGGCTACACCTTC.

The chain couples TRBV19 to TRBJ1-4, with 8 bases matching TRBD1. V dropped 7 bases and J dropped 6; count of bases not matched to a gene: 7. Germline lookup yields CDR1 LNHDA and CDR2 SQIVND (reference sequence). The CDR3 loop spans 14 amino acids. The CDR3 coding sequence is TGTGCCAGTAAATTGTCAGGGGGCGATGAAAAACTGTTTTTT. Its translation is CASKLSGGDEKLFF.

The V gene is TRBV27, the J gene TRBJ2-7; 9 bases fit TRBD1. J was trimmed by 6 bases and V by 6 bases; bases with no gene match: 3. This CDR3 region has 12 residues. Looked up from germline, CDR1 is MNHEY and CDR2 is SMNVEV (reference sequence). CDR3 in amino acids: CASRSTGGEQYF. In DNA form, the CDR3 reads TGTGCCAGCAGATCGACAGGGGGCGAGCAGTACTTC.

The CDR3 protein is CASSPSGVWEAFF. DNA of the CDR3: TGTGCCAGCTCTCCCTCCGGGGTTTGGGAAGCTTTCTTT. The chain employs TRBV18 and TRBJ1-1; no firm D call. Trimming left V 6 bases short and J 8 bases short, with 16 bases between. Germline loops: CDR1 KGHSH, CDR2 LQKENI. The CDR3 covers 13 residues.

The rearrangement links TRBV19 to TRBJ2-3; TRBD2 aligns across 9 bases. The germline V gene encodes CDR1 LNHDA and CDR2 SQIVND (reference sequence). This CDR3 is 17 amino acids long. V was pared by 0 bases and J by 0 bases, with 4 bases of the junction left unmatched. The CDR3 sequence: CASSIEALAGSTDTQYF. CDR3 DNA: TGTGCCAGTAGTATAGAGGCCCTAGCGGGAAGCACAGATACGCAGTATTTT.

V gene TRBV6-2 or TRBV6-3 combines with J gene TRBJ2-7, with a tentative D call TRBD1 (6 bases). The germline CDR1 and CDR2 sequences are MNHEY and SVGEGT. Trimming cost V 2 bases and J 4 bases, with 9 bases left between them. The CDR3 is made up of 13 amino acids. The CDR3 reads CASSYKQGYEQYF. CDR3 DNA: TGTGCCAGCAGTTACAAACAGGGATACGAGCAGTACTTC.

The chain carries TRBV19 and TRBJ1-2, with D hard to call. This CDR3 contains 14 residues. CDR1 and CDR2 from the germline V gene are LNHDA and SQIVND (reference sequence). Between the trimmed V and J ends, which lost 6 bases and 4 bases, there was a span of 15 bases. The CDR3 sequence is CASSSTEKAYGYTF. CDR3 nucleotides: TGTGCCAGTAGCTCCACGGAGAAAGCCTATGGCTACACCTTC.

The chain's CDR3 is CASSSGGYNEQFF. The CDR3 DNA is TGTGCCAGCAGTTCCGGGGGATACAATGAGCAGTTCTTC. V is TRBV27 and J is TRBJ2-1, with a weak D call TRBD2 (6 bases). Germline V gene lookup returns CDR1 MNHEY and CDR2 SMNVEV (reference sequence). The V gene lost 4 bases and the J gene lost 4 bases, with 8 bases spanning the gap. The CDR3 has 13 amino acids.

V and J are TRBV27 and TRBJ2-1, with 8 bases lining up with TRBD1. Per the germline V gene, CDR1 is MNHEY and CDR2 is SMNVEV (reference sequence). V lost 5 bases to trimming and J lost 9 bases; unmatched junction nucleotides: 12. The CDR3 is 15 amino acids. CDR3 in DNA: TGTGCCAGCAGTCCGTGGGACAGGATTTCGCCTGAGCAGTTCTTC. It specifies CASSPWDRISPEQFF.